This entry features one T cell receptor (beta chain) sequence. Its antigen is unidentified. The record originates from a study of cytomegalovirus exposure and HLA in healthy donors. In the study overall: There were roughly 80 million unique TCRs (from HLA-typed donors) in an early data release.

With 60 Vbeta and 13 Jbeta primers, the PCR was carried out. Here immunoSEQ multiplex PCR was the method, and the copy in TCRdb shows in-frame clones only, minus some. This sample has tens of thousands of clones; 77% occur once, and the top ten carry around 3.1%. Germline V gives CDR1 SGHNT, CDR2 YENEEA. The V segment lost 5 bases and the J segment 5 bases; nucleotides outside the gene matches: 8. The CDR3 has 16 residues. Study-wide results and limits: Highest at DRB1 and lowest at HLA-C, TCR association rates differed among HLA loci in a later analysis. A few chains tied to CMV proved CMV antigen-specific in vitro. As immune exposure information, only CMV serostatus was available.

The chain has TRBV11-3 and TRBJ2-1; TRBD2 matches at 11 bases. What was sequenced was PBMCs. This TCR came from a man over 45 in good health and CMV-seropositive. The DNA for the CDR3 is TGTGCCAGCAGCCCGAGACTAGCGGGACAGGACAATGAGCAGTTCTTC. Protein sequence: CASSPRLAGQDNEQFF.